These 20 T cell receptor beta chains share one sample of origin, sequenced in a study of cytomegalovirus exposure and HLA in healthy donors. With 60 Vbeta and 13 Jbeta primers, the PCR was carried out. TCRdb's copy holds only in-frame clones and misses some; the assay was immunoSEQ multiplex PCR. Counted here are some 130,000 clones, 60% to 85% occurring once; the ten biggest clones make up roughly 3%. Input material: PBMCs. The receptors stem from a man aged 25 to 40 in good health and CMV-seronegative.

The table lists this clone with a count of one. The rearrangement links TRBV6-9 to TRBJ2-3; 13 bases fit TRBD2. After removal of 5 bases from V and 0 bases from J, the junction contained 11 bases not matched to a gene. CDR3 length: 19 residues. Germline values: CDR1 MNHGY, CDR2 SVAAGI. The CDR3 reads CASSHRRTSGGTSTDTQYF. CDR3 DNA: TGTGCCAGCAGTCACCGGAGGACTAGCGGGGGAACTAGCACAGATACGCAGTATTTT.

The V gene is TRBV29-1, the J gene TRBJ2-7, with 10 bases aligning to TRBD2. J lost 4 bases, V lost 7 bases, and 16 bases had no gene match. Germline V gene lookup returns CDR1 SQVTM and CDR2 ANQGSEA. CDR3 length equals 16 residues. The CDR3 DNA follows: TGCAGCGCGGCCGGTCTTACTAGCGGGATTGTTTACGAGCAGTACTTC. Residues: CSAAGLTSGIVYEQYF.

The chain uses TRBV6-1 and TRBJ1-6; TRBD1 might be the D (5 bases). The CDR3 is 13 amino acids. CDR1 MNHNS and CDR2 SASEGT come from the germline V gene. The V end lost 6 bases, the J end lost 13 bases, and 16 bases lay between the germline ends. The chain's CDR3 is CASRTSGIRPLHF. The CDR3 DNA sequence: TGTGCCAGCAGGACATCAGGGATCAGGCCCCTCCACTTT.

DNA of the CDR3: TGTGCCAGCTCACCGGAGGTACAGCGTCTAAGCTACACCTTC. This translates into CASSPEVQRLSYTF. The chain is built from TRBV18 and TRBJ1-2; D is unresolved. The germline CDR1 and CDR2 sequences are KGHSH and LQKENI. The CDR3 loop spans 14 amino acids. The V gene lost 3 bases and the J gene lost 9 bases, with 17 bases spanning the gap.

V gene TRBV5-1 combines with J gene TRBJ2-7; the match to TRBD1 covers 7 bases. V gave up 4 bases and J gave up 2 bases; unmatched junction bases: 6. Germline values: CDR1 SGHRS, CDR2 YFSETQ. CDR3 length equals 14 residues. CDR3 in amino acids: CASSTRQGAYEQYF. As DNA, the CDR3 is TGCGCCAGCAGCACCAGACAGGGAGCCTACGAGCAGTACTTC. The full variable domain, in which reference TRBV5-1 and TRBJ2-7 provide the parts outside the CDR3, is KAGVTQTPRYLIKTRGQQVTLSCSPISGHRSVSWYQQTPGQGLQFLFEYFSETQRNKGNFPGRFSGRQFSNSRSEMNVSTLELGDSALYLCASSTRQGAYEQYFGPGTRLTVT.

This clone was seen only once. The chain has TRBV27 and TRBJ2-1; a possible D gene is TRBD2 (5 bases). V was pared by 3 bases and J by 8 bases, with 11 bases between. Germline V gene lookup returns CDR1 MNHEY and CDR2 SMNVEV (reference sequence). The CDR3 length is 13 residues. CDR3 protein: CASSLSSPHEQFF. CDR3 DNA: TGTGCCAGCAGTTTGTCTAGCCCGCATGAGCAGTTCTTC.

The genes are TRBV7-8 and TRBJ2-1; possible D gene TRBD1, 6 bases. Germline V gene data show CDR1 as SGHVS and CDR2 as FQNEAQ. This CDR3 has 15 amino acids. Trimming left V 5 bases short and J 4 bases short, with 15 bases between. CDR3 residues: CASSRAGTHYNEQFF. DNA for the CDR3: TGTGCCAGCAGCCGGGCCGGGACACATTACAATGAGCAGTTCTTC.

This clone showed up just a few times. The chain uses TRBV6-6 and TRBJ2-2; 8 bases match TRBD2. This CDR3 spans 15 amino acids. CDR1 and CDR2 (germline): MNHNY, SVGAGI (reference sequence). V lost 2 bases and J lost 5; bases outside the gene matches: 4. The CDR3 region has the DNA TGTGCCAGCAGTTACCGGTCGGGAGGGACCGGGGAGCTGTTTTTT. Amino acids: CASSYRSGGTGELFF.

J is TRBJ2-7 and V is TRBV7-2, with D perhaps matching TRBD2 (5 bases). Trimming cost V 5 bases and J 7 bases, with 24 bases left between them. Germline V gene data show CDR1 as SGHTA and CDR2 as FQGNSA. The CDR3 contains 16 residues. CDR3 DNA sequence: TGTGCCAGCAGCCTTAGGACGGCGGGCCCGACGGGGGAGCAGTACTTC. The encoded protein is CASSLRTAGPTGEQYF. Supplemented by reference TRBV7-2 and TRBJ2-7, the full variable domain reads GAGVSQSPSNKVTEKGKDVELRCDPISGHTALYWYRQSLGQGLEFLIYFQGNSAPDKSGLPSDRFSAERTGGSVSTLTIQRTQQEDSAVYLCASSLRTAGPTGEQYFGPGTRLTVT.

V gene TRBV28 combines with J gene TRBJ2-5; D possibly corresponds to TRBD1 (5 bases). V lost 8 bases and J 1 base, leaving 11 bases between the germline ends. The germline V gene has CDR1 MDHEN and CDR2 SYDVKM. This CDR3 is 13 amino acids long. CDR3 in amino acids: CASSYGAQETQYF. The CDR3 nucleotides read TGTGCCAGCTCCTATGGGGCCCAAGAGACCCAGTACTTC.

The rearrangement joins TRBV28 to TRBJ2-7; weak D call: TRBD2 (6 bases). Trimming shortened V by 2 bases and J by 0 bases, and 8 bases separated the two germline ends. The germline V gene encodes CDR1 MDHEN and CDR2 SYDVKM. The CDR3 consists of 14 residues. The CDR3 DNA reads TGTGCCAGCAGTTTAGGCGGGATCTCCTACGAGCAGTACTTC. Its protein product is CASSLGGISYEQYF. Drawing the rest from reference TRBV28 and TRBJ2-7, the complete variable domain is DVKVTQSSRYLVKRTGEKVFLECVQDMDHENMFWYRQDPGLGLRLIYFSYDVKMKEKGDIPEGYSVSREKKERFSLILESASTNQTSMYLCASSLGGISYEQYFGPGTRLTVT.

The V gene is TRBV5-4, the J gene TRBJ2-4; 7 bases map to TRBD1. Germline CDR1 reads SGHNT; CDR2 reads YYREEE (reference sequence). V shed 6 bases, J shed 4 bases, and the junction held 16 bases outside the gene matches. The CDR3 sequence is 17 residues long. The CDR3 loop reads CASNAGGAGGAKNIQYF. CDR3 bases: TGTGCCAGCAACGCAGGGGGAGCAGGGGGAGCTAAAAACATTCAGTACTTC.

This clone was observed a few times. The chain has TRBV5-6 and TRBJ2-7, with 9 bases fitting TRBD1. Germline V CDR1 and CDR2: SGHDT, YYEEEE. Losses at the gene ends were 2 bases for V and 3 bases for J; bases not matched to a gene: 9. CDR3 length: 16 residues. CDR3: CASSLLGGQGFYEQYF. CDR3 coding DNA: TGTGCCAGCAGCTTATTGGGAGGACAGGGGTTCTACGAGCAGTACTTC.

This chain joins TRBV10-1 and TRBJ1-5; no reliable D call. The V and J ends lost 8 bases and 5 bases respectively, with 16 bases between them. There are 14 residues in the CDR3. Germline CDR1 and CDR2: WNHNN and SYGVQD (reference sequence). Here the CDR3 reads CASPVLGGHQPQHF. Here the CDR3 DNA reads TGCGCCAGCCCTGTGCTAGGCGGCCATCAGCCCCAGCATTTT.

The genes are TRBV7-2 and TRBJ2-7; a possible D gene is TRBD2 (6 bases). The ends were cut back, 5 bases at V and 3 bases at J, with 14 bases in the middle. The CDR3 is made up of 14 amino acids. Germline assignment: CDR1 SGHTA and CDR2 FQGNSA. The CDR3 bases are TGTGCCAGCAGCCTTAACTCGGGGGTCTACGAGCAGTACTTC. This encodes CASSLNSGVYEQYF.

CDR3 sequence: CAWSVQGGETQYF. CDR3 sequence (DNA): TGTGCCTGGAGTGTACAAGGGGGAGAGACCCAGTACTTC. This chain uses TRBV30 with TRBJ2-5; TRBD1 is a possible D gene (6 bases). The CDR3 consists of 13 residues. The V end was cut by 0 bases, the J end by 4 bases, with 9 bases between. CDR1 is GTSNPN and CDR2 is SVGIG in the germline V gene (reference sequence).

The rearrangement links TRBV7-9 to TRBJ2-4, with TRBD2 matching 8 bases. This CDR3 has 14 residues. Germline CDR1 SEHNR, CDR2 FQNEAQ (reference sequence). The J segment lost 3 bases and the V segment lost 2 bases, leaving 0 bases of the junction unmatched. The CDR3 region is CASSLTSGKNIQYF. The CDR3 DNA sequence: TGTGCCAGCAGCTTAACTAGCGGCAAAAACATTCAGTACTTC.

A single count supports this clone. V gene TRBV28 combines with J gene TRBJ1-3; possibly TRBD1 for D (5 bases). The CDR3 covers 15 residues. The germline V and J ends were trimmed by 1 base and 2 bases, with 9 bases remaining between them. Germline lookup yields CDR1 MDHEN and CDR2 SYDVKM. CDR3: CASSLYQGAGNTIYF. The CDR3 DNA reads TGTGCCAGCAGTTTATATCAGGGCGCTGGAAACACCATATATTTT. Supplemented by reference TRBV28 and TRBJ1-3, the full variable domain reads DVKVTQSSRYLVKRTGEKVFLECVQDMDHENMFWYRQDPGLGLRLIYFSYDVKMKEKGDIPEGYSVSREKKERFSLILESASTNQTSMYLCASSLYQGAGNTIYFGEGSWLTVV.

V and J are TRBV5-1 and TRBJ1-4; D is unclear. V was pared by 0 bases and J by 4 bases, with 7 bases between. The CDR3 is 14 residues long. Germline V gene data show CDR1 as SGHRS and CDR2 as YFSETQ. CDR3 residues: CASSLAVGNEKLFF. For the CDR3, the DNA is TGCGCCAGCAGCTTGGCAGTTGGTAATGAAAAACTGTTTTTT.

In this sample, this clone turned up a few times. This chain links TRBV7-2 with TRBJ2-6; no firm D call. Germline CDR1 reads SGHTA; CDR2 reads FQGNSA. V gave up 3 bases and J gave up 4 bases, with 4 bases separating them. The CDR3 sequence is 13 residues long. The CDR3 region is CASSFPGANVLTF. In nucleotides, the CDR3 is TGTGCCAGCAGCTTCCCGGGGGCCAACGTCCTGACTTTC.